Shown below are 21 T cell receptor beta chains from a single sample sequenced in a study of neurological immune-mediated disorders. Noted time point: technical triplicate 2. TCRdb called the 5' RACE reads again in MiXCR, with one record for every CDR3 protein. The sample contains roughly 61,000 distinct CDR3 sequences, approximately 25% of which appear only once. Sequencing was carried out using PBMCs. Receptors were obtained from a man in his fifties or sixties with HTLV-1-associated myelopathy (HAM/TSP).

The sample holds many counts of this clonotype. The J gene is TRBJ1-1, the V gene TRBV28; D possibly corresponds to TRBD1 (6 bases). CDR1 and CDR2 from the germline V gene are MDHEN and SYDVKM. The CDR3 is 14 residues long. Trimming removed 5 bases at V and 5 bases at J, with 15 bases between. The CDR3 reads CASSKTTGQTEAFF. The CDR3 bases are TGTGCCAGCAGTAAGACAACAGGGCAGACTGAAGCTTTCTTT.

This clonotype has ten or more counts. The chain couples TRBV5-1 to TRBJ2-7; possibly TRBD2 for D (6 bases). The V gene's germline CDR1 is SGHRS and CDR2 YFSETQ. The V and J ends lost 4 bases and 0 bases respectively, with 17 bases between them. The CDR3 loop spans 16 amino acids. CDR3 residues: CASSSTTGTFSYEQYF. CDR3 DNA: TGCGCCAGCAGCAGCACTACCGGGACTTTCTCCTACGAGCAGTACTTC.

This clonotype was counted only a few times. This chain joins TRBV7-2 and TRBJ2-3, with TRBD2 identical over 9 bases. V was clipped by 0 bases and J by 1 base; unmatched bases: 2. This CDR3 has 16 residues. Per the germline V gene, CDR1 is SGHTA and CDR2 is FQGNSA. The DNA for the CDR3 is TGTGCCAGCAGCTTAGCTAGCGGGAGCGGCACAGATACGCAGTATTTT. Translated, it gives CASSLASGSGTDTQYF.

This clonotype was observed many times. The CDR3 protein is CASSPPDREEKLFF. The CDR3 coding sequence is TGCGCCAGCAGCCCCCCTGACAGGGAGGAAAAACTGTTTTTT. The chain carries TRBV5-1 and TRBJ1-4, with TRBD1 matching over 7 bases. V was pared by 4 bases and J by 8 bases, with 8 bases of the junction left unmatched. Germline V gene data show CDR1 as SGHRS and CDR2 as YFSETQ. This CDR3 is 14 amino acids long.

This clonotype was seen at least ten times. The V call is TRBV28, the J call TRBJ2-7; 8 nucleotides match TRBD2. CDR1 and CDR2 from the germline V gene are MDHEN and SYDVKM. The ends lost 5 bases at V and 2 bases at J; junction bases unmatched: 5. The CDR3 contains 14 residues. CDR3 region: CASSPSGYAYEQYF. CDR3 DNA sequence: TGTGCCAGCAGTCCTAGCGGGTACGCCTACGAGCAGTACTTC.

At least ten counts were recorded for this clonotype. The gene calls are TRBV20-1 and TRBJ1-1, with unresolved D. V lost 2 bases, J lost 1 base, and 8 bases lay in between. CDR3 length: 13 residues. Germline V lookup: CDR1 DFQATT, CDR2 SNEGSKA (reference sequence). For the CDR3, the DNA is TGCAGTGCTAGACGAGGGAAGAACACTGAAGCTTTCTTT. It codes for CSARRGKNTEAFF.

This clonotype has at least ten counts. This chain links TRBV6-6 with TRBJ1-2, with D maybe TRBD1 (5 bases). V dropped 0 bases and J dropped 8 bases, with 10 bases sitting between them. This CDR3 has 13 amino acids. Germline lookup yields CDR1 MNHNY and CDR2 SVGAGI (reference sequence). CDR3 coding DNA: TGTGCCAGCAGTTACTCGACTGAGGGGGGCTACACCTTC. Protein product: CASSYSTEGGYTF.

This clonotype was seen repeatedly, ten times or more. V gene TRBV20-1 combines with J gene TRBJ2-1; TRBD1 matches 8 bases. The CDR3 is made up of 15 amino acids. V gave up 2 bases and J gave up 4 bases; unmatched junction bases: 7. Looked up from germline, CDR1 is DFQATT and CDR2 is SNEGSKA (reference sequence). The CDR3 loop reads CSARPPTGAYNEQFF. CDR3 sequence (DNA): TGCAGTGCTAGACCCCCGACAGGGGCTTACAATGAGCAGTTCTTC.

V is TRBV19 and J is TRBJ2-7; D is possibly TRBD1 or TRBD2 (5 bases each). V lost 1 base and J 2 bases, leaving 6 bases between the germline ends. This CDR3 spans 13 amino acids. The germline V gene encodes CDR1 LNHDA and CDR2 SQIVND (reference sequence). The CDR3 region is CASSIVGAYEQYF. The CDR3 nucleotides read TGTGCCAGTAGTATAGTGGGGGCCTACGAGCAGTACTTC.

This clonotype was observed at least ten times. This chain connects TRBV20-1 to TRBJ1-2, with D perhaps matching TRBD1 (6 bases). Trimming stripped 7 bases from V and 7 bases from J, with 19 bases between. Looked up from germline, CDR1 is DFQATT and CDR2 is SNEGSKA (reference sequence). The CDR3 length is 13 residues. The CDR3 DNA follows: TGCAGTGTGGCCCAAGGGGGGGTCTCTGGCTACACCTTC. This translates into CSVAQGGVSGYTF.

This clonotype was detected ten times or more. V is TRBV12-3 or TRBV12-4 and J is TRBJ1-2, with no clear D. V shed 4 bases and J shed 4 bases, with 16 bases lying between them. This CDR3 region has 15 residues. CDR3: CASSSPVPRVYGYTF. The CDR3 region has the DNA TGTGCCAGCAGTTCCCCCGTCCCGAGAGTCTATGGCTACACCTTC.

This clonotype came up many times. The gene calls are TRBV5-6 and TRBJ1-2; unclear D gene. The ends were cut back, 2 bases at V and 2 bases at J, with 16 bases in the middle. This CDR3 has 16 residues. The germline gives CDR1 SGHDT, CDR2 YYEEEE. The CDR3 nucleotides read TGTGCCAGCAGCTTCATGAGGGCCACTCTAAACTATGGCTACACCTTC. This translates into CASSFMRATLNYGYTF.

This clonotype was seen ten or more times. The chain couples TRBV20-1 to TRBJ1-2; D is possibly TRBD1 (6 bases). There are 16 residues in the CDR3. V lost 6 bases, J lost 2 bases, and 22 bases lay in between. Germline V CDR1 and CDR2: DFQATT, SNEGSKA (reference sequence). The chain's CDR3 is CSASTPSGTSNYGYTF. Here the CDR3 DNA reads TGCAGTGCCTCCACCCCGTCCGGGACATCCAACTATGGCTACACCTTC.

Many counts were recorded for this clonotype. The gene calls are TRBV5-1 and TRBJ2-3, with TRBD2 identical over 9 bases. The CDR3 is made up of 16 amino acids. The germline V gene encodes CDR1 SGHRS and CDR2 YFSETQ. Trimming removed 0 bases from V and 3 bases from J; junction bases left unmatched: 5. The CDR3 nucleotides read TGCGCCAGCAGCTTGGCGGCGGGGGGGACGACAGATACGCAGTATTTT. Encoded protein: CASSLAAGGTTDTQYF.

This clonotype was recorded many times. The CDR3 DNA reads TGTGCCAGTCGTGGGACTAGCGGAGATGAGCAGTTCTTC. Translation: CASRGTSGDEQFF. The chain combines TRBV10-3 with TRBJ2-1, with TRBD2 matching 11 bases. This CDR3 has 13 residues. V gave up 10 bases and J gave up 8 bases; unmatched junction bases: 7. Per the germline V gene, CDR1 is ENHRY and CDR2 is SYGVKD.

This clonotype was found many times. The CDR3: CASSSRGGSGYTDTQYF. CDR3 nucleotides: TGTGCCAGCAGCTCGCGGGGGGGTAGCGGATACACAGATACGCAGTATTTT. The rearrangement joins TRBV7-8 to TRBJ2-3; 9 bases match TRBD2. V gave up 4 bases and J gave up 2 bases; unmatched junction bases: 10. This CDR3 has 17 amino acids. Germline CDR1 is SGHVS and CDR2 is FQNEAQ. The whole variable domain, remainder taken from reference TRBV7-8 and TRBJ2-3, is GAGVSQSPRYKVAKRGQDVALRCDPISGHVSLFWYQQALGQGPEFLTYFQNEAQLDKSGLPSDRFFAERPEGSVSTLKIQRTQQEDSAVYLCASSSRGGSGYTDTQYFGPGTRLTVL.

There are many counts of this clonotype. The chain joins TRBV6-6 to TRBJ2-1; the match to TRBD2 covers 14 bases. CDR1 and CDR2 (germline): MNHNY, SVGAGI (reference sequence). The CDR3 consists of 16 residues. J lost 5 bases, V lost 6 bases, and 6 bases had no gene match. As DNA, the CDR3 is TGTGCCAGCAGGGGGACTAGCGGGAGTCTGGACAATGAGCAGTTCTTC. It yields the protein CASRGTSGSLDNEQFF.

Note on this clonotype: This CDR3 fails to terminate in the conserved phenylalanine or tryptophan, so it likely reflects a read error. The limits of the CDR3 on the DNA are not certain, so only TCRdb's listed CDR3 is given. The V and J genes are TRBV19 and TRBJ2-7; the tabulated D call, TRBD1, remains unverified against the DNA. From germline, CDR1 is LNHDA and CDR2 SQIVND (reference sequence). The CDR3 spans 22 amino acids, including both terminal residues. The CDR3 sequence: CASSGRPPGQIVTYVILRAPCS.

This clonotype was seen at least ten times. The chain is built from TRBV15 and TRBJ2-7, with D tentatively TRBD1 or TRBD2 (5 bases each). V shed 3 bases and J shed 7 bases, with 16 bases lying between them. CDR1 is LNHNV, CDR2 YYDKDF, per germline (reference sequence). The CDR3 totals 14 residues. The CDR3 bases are TGTGCCACCAGCAGGGACACGGAAACGGGAGAGCAGTACTTC. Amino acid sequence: CATSRDTETGEQYF. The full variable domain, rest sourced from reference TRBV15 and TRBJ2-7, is DAMVIQNPRYQVTQFGKPVTLSCSQTLNHNVMYWYQQKSSQAPKLLFHYYDKDFNNEADTPDNFQSRRPNTSFCFLDIRSPGLGDTAMYLCATSRDTETGEQYFGPGTRLTVT.

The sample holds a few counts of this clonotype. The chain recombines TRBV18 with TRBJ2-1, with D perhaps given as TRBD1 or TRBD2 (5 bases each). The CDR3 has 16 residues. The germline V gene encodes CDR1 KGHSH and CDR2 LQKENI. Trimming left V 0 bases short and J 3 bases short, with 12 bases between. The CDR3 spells CASSPPERDHYNEQFF. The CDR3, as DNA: TGTGCCAGCTCACCACCTGAACGGGACCACTACAATGAGCAGTTCTTC.

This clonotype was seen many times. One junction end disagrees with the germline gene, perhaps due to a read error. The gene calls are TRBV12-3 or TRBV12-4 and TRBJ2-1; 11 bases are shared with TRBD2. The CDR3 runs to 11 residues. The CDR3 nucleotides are TGTGCCAGCAAGACTAGCGGGATTTCGGTCTTC. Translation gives CASKTSGISVF.